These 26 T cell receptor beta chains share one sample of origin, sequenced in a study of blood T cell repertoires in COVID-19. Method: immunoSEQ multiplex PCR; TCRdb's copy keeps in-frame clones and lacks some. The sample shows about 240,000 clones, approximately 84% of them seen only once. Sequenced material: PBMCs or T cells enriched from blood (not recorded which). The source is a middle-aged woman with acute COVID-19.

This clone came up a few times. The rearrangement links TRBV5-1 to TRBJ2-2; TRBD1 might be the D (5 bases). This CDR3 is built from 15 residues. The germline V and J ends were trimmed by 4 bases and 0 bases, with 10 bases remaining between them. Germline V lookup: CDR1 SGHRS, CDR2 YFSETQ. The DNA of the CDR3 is TGCGCCAGCAGCCAGGGTCAACCGAACACCGGGGAGCTGTTTTTT. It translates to CASSQGQPNTGELFF.

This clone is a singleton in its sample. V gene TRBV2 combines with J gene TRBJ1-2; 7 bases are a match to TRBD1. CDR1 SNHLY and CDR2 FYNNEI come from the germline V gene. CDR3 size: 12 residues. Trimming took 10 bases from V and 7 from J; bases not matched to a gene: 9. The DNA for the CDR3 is TGTGCCACCGCCCCAGGGGGAGGTGGCTACACCTTC. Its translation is CATAPGGGGYTF.

CDR3 sequence (DNA): TGTGCCAGCAGTGAATTGTCAGGGGTATCTGGAAACACCATATATTTT. This translates into CASSELSGVSGNTIYF. The V gene is TRBV6-1, the J gene TRBJ1-3; a weak D match, TRBD1 (6 bases). Trimming cost V 2 bases and J 1 base, with 12 bases left between them. CDR1 and CDR2 (germline): MNHNS, SASEGT. The CDR3 is 16 amino acids.

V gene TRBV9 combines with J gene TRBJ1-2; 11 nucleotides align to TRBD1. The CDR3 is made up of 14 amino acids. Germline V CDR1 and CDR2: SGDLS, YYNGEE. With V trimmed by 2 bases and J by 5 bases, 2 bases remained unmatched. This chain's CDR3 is CASSVGQGAYGYTF. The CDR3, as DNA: TGTGCCAGCAGCGTCGGACAGGGGGCTTATGGCTACACCTTC.

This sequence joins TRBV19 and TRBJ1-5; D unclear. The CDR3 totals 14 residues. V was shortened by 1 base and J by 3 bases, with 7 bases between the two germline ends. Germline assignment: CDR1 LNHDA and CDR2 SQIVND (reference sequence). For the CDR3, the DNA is TGTGCCAGTAGTATAGGACGGGTCAATCAGCCCCAGCATTTT. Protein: CASSIGRVNQPQHF.

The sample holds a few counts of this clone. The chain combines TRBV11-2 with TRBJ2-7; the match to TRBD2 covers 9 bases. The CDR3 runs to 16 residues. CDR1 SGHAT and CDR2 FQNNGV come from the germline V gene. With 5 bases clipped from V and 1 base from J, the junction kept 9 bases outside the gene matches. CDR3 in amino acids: CASSQRASGNSYEQYF. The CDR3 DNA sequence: TGTGCCAGCAGCCAAAGGGCTAGCGGGAATTCCTACGAGCAGTACTTC.

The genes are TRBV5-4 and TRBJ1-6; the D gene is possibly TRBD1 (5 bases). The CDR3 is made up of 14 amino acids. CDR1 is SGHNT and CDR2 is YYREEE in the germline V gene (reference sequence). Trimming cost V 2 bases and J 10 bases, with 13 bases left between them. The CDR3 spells CASSFGRGLSPLHF. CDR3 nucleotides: TGTGCCAGCAGCTTCGGGAGGGGTCTCTCACCCCTCCACTTT.

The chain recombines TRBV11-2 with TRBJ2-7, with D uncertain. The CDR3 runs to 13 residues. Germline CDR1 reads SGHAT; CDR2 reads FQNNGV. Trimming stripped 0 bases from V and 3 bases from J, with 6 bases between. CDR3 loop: CASSLDQIYEQYF. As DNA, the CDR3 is TGTGCCAGCAGCTTAGACCAGATCTACGAGCAGTACTTC.

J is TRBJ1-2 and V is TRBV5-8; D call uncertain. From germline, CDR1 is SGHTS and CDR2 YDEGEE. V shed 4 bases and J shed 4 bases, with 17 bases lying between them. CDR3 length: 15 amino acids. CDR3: CASSPGRMKGYGYTF. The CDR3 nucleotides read TGTGCCAGCAGCCCCGGGAGGATGAAGGGCTATGGCTACACCTTC.

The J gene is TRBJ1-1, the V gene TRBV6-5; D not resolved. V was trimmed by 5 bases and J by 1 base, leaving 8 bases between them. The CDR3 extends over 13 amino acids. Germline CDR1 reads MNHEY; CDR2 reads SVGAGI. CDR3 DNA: TGTGCCAGCAGTAACAGACGGAACACTGAAGCTTTCTTT. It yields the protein CASSNRRNTEAFF.

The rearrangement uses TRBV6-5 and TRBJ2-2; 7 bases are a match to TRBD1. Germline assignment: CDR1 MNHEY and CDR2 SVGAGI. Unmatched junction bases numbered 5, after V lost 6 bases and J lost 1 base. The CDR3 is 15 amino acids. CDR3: CASSRDSLNTGELFF. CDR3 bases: TGTGCCAGCAGCCGGGACAGCCTGAACACCGGGGAGCTGTTTTTT.

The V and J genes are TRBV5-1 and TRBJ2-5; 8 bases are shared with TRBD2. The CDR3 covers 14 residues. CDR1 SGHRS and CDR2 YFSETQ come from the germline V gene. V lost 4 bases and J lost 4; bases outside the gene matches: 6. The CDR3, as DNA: TGCGCCAGCAGCCCCCGGCGGGGGGCAGAGACCCAGTACTTC. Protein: CASSPRRGAETQYF.

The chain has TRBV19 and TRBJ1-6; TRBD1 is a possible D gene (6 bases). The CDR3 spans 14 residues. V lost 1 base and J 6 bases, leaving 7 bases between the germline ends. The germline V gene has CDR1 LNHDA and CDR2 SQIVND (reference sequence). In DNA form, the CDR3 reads TGTGCCAGTAGTATAGCCAGGGGTAATTCACCCCTCCACTTT. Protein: CASSIARGNSPLHF.

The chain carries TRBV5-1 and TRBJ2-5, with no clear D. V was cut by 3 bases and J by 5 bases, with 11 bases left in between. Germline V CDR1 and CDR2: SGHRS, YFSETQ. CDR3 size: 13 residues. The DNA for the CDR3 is TGCGCCAGCAGCTCAAACTCCGGGGAGACCCAGTACTTC. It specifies CASSSNSGETQYF.

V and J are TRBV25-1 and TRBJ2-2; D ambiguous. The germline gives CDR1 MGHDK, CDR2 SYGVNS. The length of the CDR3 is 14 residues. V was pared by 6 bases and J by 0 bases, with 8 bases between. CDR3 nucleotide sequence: TGTGCCAGCAGCTGGCAAACGAACACCGGGGAGCTGTTTTTT. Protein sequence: CASSWQTNTGELFF. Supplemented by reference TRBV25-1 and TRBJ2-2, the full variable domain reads EADIYQTPRYLVIGTGKKITLECSQTMGHDKMYWYQQDPGMELHLIHYSYGVNSTEKGDLSSESTVSRIRTEHFPLTLESARPSHTSQYLCASSWQTNTGELFFGEGSRLTVL.

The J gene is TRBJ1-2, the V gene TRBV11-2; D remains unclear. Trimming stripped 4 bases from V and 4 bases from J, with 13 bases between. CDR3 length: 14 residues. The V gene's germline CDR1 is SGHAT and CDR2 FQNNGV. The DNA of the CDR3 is TGTGCCAGCAGCTCACCCGGGAACCTCTATGGCTACACCTTC. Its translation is CASSSPGNLYGYTF.

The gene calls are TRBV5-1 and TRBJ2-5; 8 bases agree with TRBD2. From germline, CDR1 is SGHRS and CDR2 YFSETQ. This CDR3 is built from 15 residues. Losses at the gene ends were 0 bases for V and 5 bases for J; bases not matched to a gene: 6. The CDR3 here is CASSLAGGLWETQYF. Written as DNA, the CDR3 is TGCGCCAGCAGCTTGGCGGGGGGGCTGTGGGAGACCCAGTACTTC.

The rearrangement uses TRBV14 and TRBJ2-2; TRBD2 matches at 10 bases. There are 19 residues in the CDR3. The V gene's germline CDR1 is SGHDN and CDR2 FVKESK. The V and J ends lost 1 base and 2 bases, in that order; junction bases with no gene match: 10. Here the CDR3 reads CASSQGELAGGPNTGELFF. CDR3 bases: TGTGCCAGCAGCCAAGGGGAATTAGCGGGAGGCCCCAACACCGGGGAGCTGTTTTTT. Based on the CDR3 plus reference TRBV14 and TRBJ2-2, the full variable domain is EAGVTQFPSHSVIEKGQTVTLRCDPISGHDNLYWYRRVMGKEIKFLLHFVKESKQDESGMPNNRFLAERTGGTYSTLKVQPAELEDSGVYFCASSQGELAGGPNTGELFFGEGSRLTVL.

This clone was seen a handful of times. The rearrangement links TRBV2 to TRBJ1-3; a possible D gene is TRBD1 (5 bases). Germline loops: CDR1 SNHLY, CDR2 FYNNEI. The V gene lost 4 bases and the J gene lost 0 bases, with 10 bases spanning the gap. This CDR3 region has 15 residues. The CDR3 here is CASSADRVSGNTIYF. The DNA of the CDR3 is TGTGCCAGCAGTGCAGACAGAGTCTCTGGAAACACCATATATTTT.

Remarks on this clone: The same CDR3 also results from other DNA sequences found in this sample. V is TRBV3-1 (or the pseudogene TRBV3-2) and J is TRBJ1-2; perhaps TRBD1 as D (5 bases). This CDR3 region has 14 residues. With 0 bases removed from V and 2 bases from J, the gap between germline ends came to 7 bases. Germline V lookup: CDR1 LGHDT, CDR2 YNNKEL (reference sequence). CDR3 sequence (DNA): TGTGCCAGCAGCCAAGATACAGGCAACTATGGCTACACCTTC. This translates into CASSQDTGNYGYTF.

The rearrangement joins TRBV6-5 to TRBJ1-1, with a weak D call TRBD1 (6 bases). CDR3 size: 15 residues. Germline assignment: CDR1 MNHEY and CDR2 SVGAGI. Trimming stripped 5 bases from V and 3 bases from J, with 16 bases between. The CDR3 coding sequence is TGTGCCAGCAGTCCTTGGGAGGGGGAGTACACTGAAGCTTTCTTT. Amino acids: CASSPWEGEYTEAFF.

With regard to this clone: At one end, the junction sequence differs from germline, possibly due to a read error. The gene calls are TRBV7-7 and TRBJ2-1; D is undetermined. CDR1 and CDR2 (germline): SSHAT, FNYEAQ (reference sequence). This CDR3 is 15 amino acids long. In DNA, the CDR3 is TGTGCTAGCAGCCGATCTCCGAGCTCCTACAATGAGCAGTTCTTC. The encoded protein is CASSRSPSSYNEQFF.

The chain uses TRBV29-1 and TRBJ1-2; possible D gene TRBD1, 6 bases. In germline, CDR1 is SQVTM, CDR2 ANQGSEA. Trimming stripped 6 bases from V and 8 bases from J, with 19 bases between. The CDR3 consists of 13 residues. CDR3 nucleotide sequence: TGCAGCGTGAGGACAGAGACTACGGGGGGCTACACCTTC. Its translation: CSVRTETTGGYTF.

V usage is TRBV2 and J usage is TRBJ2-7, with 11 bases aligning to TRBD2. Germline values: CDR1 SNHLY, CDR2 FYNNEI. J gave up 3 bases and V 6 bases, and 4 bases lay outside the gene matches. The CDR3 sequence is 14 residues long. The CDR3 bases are TGTGCCAGCAGGGGGACTAGCGGTGACTACGAGCAGTACTTC. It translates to CASRGTSGDYEQYF.

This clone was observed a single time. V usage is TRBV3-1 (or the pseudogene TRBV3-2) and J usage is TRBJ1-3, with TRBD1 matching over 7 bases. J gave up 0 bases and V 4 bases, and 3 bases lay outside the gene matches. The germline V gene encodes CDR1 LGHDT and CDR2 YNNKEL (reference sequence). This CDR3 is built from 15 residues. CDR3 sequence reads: CASSRGDSSGNTIYF. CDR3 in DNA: TGTGCCAGCAGCCGAGGGGACAGCTCTGGAAACACCATATATTTT.

The CDR3 spells CASSWSVRVISPLHF. The CDR3 DNA is TGTGCCAGCAGCTGGTCAGTCCGGGTAATTTCACCCCTCCACTTT. V and J are TRBV3-1 (or the pseudogene TRBV3-2) and TRBJ1-6, with D uncertain. CDR3 length: 15 amino acids. V lost 5 bases and J lost 9, with 17 bases in between. The germline CDR1 and CDR2 sequences are LGHDT and YNNKEL (reference sequence).